This TCR beta chain was sequenced in a study of response to subunit inactivated influenza vaccine (dated by TCRdb to the late 2010s). For context, the study as a whole: Deep quantitative profiling of the T cell receptor repertoire was used in the study to follow responses to a trivalent subunit inactivated influenza vaccine. The paper as a whole reports these results and caveats: The authors proposed that each seasonal influenza vaccination may bring in only a limited number of new T cells.

The library relied on RT-PCR. This sample was sequenced with an Illumina HiSeq 2500. TCRdb passed the public sequencing reads through fastp at Q25 and MiXCR, retaining productive beta sequences. Each CDR3 protein appears once, grouped with its most common genes and DNA. This sample has approximately 680,000 distinct CDR3 sequences in its table, and around a sixth of those were observed once. Around a tenth of the sample is in the top ten clones. The CDR3 has 13 amino acids, counting the end cysteine and phenylalanine. CDR3 DNA is the only sequence kept; it has 39 bases, read in frame from the first base. V is cut by 4 bases and J by 6 bases, and the space between the germline ends is 12 bases. CDR1 MNHEY and CDR2 SVGEGT are derived from the germline V gene. Turning to this clonotype: The target of this receptor is not known. The record has no base qualities; no much larger clone is one base away.

The sequencing here drew on PBMCs from blood, taken 11 to 12 days after vaccination. The sequence was obtained from a man aged 50-60 years who received an inactivated influenza vaccine. Donor details come from another sample of the same person, matched by shared clones. The chain couples TRBV6-2 or TRBV6-3 to TRBJ1-1, and possibly TRBD1, on 5 matching bases. This receptor carries the CDR3 CASSLVRVSEAFF. The base sequence is TGTGCCAGCAGTTTAGTCAGGGTTTCTGAAGCTTTCTTT.